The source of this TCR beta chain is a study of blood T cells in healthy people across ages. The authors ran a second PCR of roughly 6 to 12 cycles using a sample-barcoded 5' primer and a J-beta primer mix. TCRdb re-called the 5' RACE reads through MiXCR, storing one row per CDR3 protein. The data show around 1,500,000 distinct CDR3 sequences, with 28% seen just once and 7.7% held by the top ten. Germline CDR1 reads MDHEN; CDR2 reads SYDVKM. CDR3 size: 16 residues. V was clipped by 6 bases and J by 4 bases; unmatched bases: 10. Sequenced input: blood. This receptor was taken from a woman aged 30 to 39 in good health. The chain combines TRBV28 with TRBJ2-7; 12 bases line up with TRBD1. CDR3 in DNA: TGTGCCAGCAGCGCTGGTGGGACAGGGGGCTTTTACGAGCAGTACTTC. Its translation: CASSAGGTGGFYEQYF.